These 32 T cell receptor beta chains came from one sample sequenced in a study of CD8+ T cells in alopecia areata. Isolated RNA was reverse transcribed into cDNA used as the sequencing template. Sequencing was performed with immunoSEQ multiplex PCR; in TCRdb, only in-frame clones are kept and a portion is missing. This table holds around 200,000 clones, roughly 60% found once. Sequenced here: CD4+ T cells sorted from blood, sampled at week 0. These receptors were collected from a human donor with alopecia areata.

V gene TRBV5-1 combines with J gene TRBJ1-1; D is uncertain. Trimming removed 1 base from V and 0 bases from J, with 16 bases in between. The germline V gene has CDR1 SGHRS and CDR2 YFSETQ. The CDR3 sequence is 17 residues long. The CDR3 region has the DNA TGCGCCAGCAGCTTGAGAACGGAAACACTCATGAACACTGAAGCTTTCTTT. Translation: CASSLRTETLMNTEAFF.

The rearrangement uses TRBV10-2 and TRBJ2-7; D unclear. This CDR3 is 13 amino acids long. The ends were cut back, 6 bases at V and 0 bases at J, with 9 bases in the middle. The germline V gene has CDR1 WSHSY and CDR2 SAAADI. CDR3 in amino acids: CASRWAYSYEQYF. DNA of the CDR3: TGCGCCAGCAGATGGGCGTACTCCTACGAGCAGTACTTC.

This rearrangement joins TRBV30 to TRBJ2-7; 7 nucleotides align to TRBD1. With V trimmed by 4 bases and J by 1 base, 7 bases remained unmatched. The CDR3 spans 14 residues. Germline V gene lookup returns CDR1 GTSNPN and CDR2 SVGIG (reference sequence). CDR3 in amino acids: CAWKFMGQSYEQYF. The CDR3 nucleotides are TGTGCCTGGAAATTCATGGGACAGTCCTACGAGCAGTACTTC.

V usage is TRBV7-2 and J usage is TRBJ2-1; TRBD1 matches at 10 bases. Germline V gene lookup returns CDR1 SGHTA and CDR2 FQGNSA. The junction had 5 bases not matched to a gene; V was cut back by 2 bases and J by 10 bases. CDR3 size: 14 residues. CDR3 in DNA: TGTGCCAGCAGCTTAAAGACAGGGGGCGGCGAGCAGTTCTTC. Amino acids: CASSLKTGGGEQFF.

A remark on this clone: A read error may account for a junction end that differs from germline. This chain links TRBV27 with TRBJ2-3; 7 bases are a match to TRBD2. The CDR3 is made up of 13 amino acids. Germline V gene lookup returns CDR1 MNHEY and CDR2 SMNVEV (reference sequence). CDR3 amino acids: CASSFALADRQYF. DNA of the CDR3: TGTGCCAGCAGTTTTGCGCTAGCGGATAGGCAGTATTTT.

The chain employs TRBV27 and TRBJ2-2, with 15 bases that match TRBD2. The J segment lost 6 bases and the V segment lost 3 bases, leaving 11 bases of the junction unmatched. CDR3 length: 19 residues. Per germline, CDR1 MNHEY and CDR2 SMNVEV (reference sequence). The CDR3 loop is CASSLKHGLAGGLAGELFF. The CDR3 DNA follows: TGTGCCAGCAGTTTGAAGCACGGACTAGCGGGGGGGCTCGCCGGGGAGCTGTTTTTT.

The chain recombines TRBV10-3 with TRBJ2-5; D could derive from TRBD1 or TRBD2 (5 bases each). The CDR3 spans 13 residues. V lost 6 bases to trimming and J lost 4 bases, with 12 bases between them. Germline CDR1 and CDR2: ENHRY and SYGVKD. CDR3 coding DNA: TGTGCCATCAGGGGGACCGGGTTAGAGACCCAGTACTTC. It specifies CAIRGTGLETQYF.

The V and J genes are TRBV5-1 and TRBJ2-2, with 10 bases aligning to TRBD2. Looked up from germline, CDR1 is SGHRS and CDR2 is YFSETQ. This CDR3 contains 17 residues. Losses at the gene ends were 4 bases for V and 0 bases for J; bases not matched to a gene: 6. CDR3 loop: CASSPTSGPTNTGELFF. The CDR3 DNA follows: TGCGCCAGCAGCCCGACTAGCGGGCCCACGAACACCGGGGAGCTGTTTTTT.

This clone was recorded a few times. Written as DNA, the CDR3 is TGTGCCAGCAGCTTTACAGGGGGCCAAGGCGGGGAGCTGTTTTTT. Its protein is CASSFTGGQGGELFF. The J gene is TRBJ2-2, the V gene TRBV7-6; 9 bases align to TRBD1. The CDR3 is 15 residues long. Looked up from germline, CDR1 is SGHVS and CDR2 is FNYEAQ. V trimming: 3 bases; J trimming: 7 bases; junction bases outside the gene matches: 6. Using reference TRBV7-6 and TRBJ2-2 for the parts outside the CDR3, the full variable domain is GAGVSQSPRYKVTKRGQDVALRCDPISGHVSLYWYRQALGQGPEFLTYFNYEAQQDKSGLPNDRFSAERPEGSISTLTIQRTEQRDSAMYRCASSFTGGQGGELFFGEGSRLTVL.

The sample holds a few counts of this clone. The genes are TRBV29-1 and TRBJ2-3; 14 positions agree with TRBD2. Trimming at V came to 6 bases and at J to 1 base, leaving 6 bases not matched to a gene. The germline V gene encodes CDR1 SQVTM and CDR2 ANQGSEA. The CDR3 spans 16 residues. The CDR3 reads CSVPGLAGVRTDTQYF. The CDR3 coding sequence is TGCAGCGTCCCGGGACTAGCGGGGGTACGCACAGATACGCAGTATTTT.

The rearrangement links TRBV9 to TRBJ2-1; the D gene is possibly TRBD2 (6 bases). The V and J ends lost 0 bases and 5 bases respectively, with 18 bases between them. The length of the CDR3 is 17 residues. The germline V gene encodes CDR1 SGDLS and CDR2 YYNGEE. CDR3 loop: CASSVDPNSGRNNEQFF. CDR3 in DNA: TGTGCCAGCAGCGTAGATCCGAATAGCGGAAGAAACAATGAGCAGTTCTTC.

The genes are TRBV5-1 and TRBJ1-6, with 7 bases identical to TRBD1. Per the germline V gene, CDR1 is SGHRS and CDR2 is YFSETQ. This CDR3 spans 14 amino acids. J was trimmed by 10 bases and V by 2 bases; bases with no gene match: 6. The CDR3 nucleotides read TGCGCCAGCAGCTTAGGGGGCCAGGGATCACCCCTCCACTTT. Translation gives CASSLGGQGSPLHF.

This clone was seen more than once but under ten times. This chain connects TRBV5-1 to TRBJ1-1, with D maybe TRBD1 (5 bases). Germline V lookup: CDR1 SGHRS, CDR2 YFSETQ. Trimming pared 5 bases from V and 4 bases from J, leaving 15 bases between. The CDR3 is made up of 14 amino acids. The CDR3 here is CASSPGQGFTEAFF. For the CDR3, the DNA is TGCGCCAGCAGTCCCGGGCAGGGATTCACTGAAGCTTTCTTT.

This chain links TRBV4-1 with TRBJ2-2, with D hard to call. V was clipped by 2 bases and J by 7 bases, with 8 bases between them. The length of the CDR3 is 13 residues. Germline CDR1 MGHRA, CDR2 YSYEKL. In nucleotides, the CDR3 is TGCGCCAGCAGCCAACTCCACAGCGGGGAGCTGTTTTTT. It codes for CASSQLHSGELFF.

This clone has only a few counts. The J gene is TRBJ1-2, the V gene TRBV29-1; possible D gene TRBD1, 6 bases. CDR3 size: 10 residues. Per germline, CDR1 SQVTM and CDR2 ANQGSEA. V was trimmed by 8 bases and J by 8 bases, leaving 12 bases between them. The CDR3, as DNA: TGCAGCCACTCAGGGGTCGGCTACACCTTC. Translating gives CSHSGVGYTF.

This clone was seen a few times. CDR3 loop: CASSSLTSNYEQYF. CDR3 nucleotides: TGTGCCAGCAGCTCCCTAACTAGTAACTACGAGCAGTACTTC. The rearrangement uses TRBV7-2 and TRBJ2-7; possible D gene TRBD2, 5 bases. Trimming stripped 4 bases from V and 3 bases from J, with 13 bases between. The CDR3 length is 14 residues. From germline, CDR1 is SGHTA and CDR2 FQGNSA.

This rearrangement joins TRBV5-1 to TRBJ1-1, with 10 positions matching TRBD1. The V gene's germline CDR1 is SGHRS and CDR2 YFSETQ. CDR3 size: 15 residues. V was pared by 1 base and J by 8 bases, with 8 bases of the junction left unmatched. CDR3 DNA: TGCGCCAGCAGCTTGACTGAGACAGGGGGCTCGGAAGCTTTCTTT. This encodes CASSLTETGGSEAFF.

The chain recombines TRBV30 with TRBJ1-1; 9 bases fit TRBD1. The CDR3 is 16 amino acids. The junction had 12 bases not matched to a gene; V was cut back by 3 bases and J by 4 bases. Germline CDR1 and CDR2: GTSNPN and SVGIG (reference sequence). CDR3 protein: CAWSDPGQGLGTEAFF. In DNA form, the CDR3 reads TGTGCCTGGAGCGACCCGGGACAGGGTCTAGGCACTGAAGCTTTCTTT.

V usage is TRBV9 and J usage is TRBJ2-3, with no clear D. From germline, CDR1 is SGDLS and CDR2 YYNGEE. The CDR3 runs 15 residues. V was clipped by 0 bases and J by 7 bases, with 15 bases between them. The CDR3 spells CASSVDSVYGYTQYF. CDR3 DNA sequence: TGTGCCAGCAGCGTAGATAGTGTCTATGGTTATACGCAGTATTTT.

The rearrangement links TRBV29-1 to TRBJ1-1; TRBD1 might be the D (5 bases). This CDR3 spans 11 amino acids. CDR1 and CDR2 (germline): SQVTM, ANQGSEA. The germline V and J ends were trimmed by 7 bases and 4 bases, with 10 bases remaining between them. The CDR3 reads CSGREGTEAFF. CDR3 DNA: TGCAGCGGCAGGGAAGGCACTGAAGCTTTCTTT.

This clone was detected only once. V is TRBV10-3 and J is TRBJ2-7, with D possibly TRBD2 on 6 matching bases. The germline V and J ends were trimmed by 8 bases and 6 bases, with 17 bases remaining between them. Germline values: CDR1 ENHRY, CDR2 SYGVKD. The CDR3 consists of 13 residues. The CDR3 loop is CAIAPGEKGEQYF. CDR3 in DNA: TGTGCCATCGCGCCGGGGGAAAAAGGCGAGCAGTACTTC.

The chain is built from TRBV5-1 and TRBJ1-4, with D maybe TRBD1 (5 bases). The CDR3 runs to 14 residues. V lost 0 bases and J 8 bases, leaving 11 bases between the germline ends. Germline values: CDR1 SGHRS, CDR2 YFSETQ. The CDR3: CASSLDRLREKLFF. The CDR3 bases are TGCGCCAGCAGCTTGGACAGGTTGAGGGAAAAACTGTTTTTT.

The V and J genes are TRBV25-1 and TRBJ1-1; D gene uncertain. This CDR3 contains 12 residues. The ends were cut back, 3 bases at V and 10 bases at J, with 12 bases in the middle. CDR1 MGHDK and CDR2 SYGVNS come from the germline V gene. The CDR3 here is CASSEGSLGAFF. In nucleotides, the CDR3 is TGTGCCAGCAGTGAGGGCAGCCTGGGAGCTTTCTTT.

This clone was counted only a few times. The CDR3 region has the DNA TGTGCCAGCTCACCAAGGGGACAGTCGAGAGAAAAACTGTTTTTT. Its translation: CASSPRGQSREKLFF. The chain links TRBV18 to TRBJ1-4; 7 bases are a match to TRBD1. The CDR3 totals 15 residues. With V trimmed by 2 bases and J by 8 bases, 8 bases remained unmatched. Germline CDR1 is KGHSH and CDR2 is LQKENI.

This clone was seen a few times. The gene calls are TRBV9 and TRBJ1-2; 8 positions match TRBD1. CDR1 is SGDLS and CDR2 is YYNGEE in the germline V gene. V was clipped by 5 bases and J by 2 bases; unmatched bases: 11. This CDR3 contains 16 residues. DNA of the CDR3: TGTGCCAGCAGACGAGAACCGGGACAGGTGAACTATGGCTACACCTTC. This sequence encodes CASRREPGQVNYGYTF. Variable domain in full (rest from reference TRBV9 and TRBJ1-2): DSGVTQTPKHLITATGQRVTLRCSPRSGDLSVYWYQQSLDQGLQFLIQYYNGEERAKGNILERFSAQQFPDLHSELNLSSLELGDSALYFCASRREPGQVNYGYTFGSGTRLTVV.

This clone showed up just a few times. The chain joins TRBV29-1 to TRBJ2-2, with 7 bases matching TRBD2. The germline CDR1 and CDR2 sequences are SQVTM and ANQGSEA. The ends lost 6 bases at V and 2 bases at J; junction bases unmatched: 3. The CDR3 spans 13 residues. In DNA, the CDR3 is TGCAGCGTCGGGGAGGGTAACACCGGGGAGCTGTTTTTT. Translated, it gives CSVGEGNTGELFF.

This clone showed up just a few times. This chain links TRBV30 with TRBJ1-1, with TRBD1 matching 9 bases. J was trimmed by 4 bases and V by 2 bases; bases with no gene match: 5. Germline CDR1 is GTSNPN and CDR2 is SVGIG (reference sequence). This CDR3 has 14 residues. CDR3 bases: TGTGCCTGGAGTCGTACAGGGGGCGGCACTGAAGCTTTCTTT. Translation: CAWSRTGGGTEAFF.

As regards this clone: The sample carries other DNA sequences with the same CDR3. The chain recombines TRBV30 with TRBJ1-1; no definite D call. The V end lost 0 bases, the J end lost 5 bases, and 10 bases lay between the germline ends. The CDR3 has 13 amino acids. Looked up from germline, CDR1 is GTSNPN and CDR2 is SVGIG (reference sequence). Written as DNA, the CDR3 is TGTGCCTGGAGTGTACTAGGAGGGACTGAAGCTTTCTTT. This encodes CAWSVLGGTEAFF.

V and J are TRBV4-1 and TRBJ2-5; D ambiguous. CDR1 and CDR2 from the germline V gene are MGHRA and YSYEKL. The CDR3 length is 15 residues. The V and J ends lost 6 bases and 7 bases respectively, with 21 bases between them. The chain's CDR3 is CASSPTGLPVGTQYF. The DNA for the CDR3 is TGCGCCAGCAGTCCCACCGGCCTACCGGTCGGGACCCAGTACTTC.

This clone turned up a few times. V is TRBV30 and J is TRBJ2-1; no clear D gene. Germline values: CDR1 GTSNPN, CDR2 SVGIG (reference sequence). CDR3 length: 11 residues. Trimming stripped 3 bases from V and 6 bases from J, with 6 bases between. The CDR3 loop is CAWSLRNEQFF. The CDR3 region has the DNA TGTGCCTGGAGCCTCCGCAATGAGCAGTTCTTC.

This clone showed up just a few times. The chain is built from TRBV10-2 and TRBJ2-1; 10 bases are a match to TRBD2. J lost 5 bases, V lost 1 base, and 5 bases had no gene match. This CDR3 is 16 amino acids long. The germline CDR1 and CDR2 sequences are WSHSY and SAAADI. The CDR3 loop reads CASSEWSGGADNEQFF. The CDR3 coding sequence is TGCGCCAGCAGTGAGTGGAGCGGGGGGGCCGACAATGAGCAGTTCTTC.

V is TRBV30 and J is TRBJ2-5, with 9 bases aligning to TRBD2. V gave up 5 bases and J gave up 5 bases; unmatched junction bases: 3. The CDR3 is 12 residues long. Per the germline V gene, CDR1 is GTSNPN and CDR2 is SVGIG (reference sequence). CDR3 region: CAWATSGETQYF. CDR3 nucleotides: TGTGCCTGGGCCACTAGCGGGGAGACCCAGTACTTC.